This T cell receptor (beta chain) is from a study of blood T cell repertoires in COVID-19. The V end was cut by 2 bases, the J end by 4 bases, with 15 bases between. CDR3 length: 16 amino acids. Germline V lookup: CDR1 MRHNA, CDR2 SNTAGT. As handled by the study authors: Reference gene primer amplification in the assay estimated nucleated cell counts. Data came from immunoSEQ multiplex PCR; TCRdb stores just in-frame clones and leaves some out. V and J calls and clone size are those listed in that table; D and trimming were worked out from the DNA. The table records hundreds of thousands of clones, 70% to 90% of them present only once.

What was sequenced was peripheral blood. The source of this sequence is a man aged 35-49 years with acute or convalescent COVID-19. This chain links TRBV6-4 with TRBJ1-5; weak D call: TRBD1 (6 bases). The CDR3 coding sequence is TGTGCCAGCAGTGACCCCGGGACACCCCGGAATCAGCCCCAGCATTTT. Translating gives CASSDPGTPRNQPQHF.